This record looks at one T cell receptor (beta chain) sequence and its context. Its antigen is not known. This sample is drawn from a study of siplizumab effects on memory and regulatory T cells. Some clones are missing from TCRdb's copy, which holds only in-frame ones; the method was immunoSEQ multiplex PCR. The profile shows 90,000 to 120,000 clones, roughly 94% of them singletons. Regarding the study as a whole: The alloresponse seemed to draw substantially on naive T cells, which appeared more diverse than memory cells. Treatment with siplizumab left mappable alloreactive CD4+ clones averaging approximately 69% Treg-derived, compared with 25% to 30% in controls. Sequences below about 10^-5 frequency were poorly captured, and few alloreactive clones mapped to unstimulated subsets.

This receptor was obtained from a human donor in good health. Sequenced material: Tregs sorted from blood.

CDR3 coding DNA: TGTGCCAGCGGGGACGGCACAGATACGCAGTATTTT. Amino acid sequence: CASGDGTDTQYF. The chain carries TRBV6-1 and TRBJ2-3; D possibly uses TRBD1 or TRBD2 (5 bases each). The germline CDR1 and CDR2 sequences are MNHNS and SASEGT. This CDR3 has 12 amino acids. Trimming left V 8 bases short and J 1 base short, with 7 bases between.